This TCR beta chain is from a study of PD-1 blockade in classical Hodgkin lymphoma (dated by TCRdb to about 2020). As for the study more broadly: Nivolumab dosing was 3 mg/kg intravenously every 2 weeks, continuing until either disease progression or unacceptable toxicity. The study used CyTOF and TCR beta sequencing to define a peripheral blood immune signature of response to PD-1 blockade in classical Hodgkin lymphoma.

The time point label, read with the paper, signifies: cycle 2 day 1 (C2D1) of nivolumab. Every trial patient had relapsed after autologous stem cell transplantation, and cohorts A, B and C differed in prior brentuximab vedotin exposure. The trial cohort was composed of 55 to 65 patients with relapsed/refractory classical Hodgkin lymphoma, for whom complete response, partial response or progressive disease was recorded as best overall response. Single-agent nivolumab was administered to trial patients in the multi-cohort phase II CheckMate 205 trial. An independent review committee assessed best overall response using the 2007 International Working Group response criteria. Trial PBMCs were collected immediately before nivolumab initiation (C1D1) and during therapy at cycle 2 day 1 and cycle 4 day 1. Peripheral blood was collected in 8 mL Vacutainer Cell Preparation Tubes, from which PBMCs were isolated by centrifugation and then cryopreserved.

General findings and caveats noted by the study authors: Baseline diversity similar to that of newly diagnosed patients was observed in trial patients achieving complete response, whereas significantly lower diversity was observed in partial responders and progressors. Baseline TCR diversity was reported to be lower in newly diagnosed patients than in healthy donors, and even lower in relapsed/refractory patients. The study was restricted to a single clinical trial cohort, and the causes of repertoire differences, possibly disease activity or prior therapy, were left undefined. A significant rise by C4D1 was seen in CD4+ but not CD8+ TCR diversity (p=0.0027 vs p=0.16), with the rise being most apparent in complete responders (p=0.02). Patients starting nivolumab less than 1 year after ASCT had lower diversity and were excluded from later analyses to avoid confounding by immune reconstitution.

Genomic DNA was isolated using the Qiagen DNeasy kit from unsorted PBMCs as well as from negatively selected CD4+ and CD8+ fractions. Amplification of TCR beta CDR3 regions was done by immunoSEQ multiplex PCR with primers that anneal to V and J segments. Amplification bias was minimized using a synthetic immune receptor repertoire, and residual bias was removed computationally after sequencing. The paper's processing steps were these. Repertoire diversity was quantified as the Shannon entropy index using custom Python scripts. The unsorted, CD4+ and CD8+ repertoires were each analyzed separately, with the exception of combined analyses, where CD4+ and CD8+ sequences were merged in silico. A clone was considered expanded if an increase in frequency of at least 2-fold after treatment relative to C1D1 was found, and a pseudocount of 0.5 was applied to clones undetected at baseline. Clones with 0 or 1 copy at C1D1 were classified as singleton clones, and clones with 2 or more copies were classified as non-singleton clones. Clones expanded in unsorted samples were labelled as CD4+, CD8+ or unknown by matching protein sequences in sorted samples from the same patient. Wilcoxon tests on paired samples were used to test changes in diversity from C1D1 to C4D1. In its TCRdb copy, this immuneACCESS table keeps in-frame sequences only and misses some clones. Where compared with another copy, unresolved V genes explain less than half of these, and the others have no known cause. V, J and clone size are taken as reported in that table, and D and trimming were inferred from the DNA itself. This sample has 20,000 to 30,000 clones in its table, and 82% of those were observed once. The leading ten clones occupy about 9.9% of the sample.

This clone showed up just a few times. Its antigen remains undetermined. Base qualities are not recorded, but no much larger clone differs from it by a single base. The source is a human donor with classical Hodgkin lymphoma. This specimen was peripheral blood mononuclear cells (PBMCs), taken before the second cycle of nivolumab.

The sequenced DNA: TGTGCCAGCAGCGTAGGCGACAGGGCCTACGAGCAGTACTTC. Its amino acids are CASSVGDRAYEQYF. The chain is encoded by TRBV9 joined to TRBJ2-7, and 7 bases in between align with TRBD1. The germline V gene specifies SGDLS as CDR1 and YYNGEE as CDR2. Counted from cysteine to phenylalanine, this CDR3 has 14 amino acids. This entry keeps only the CDR3 DNA: 42 bases, framed from base 1. At the junction V is shortened by 0 bases and J by 2 bases; bases outside the gene matches: 2.